This T cell receptor beta chain was found in a study of T-cell reconstitution after alpha-beta-depleted transplantation in children (dated by TCRdb to 2015 to 2016). Concerning the study at large: Using TCR repertoire profiling, the study followed T-cell immune reconstitution in a quantitative way in children after TCRalphabeta/CD19-depleted allogeneic hematopoietic cell transplantation.

V and J are truncated by 2 bases and 8 bases respectively, leaving an intervening sequence of 6 bases. CDR3 length: 11 amino acids, cysteine to phenylalanine. Solely the CDR3 DNA is kept, with 33 bases framed from the first base. This clonotype was counted many times. This clone's antigen is unknown. Base qualities are not recorded, but no much larger clone differs from it by a single base. The library was prepared using PCR. Sequencing took place on an Illumina HiSeq 2500. TCR library preparation used molecular barcoding, with unique molecular identifiers applied to normalize quantification of the TCRbeta repertoire. TCRdb reworked the public reads: Q25 trimming with fastp, MiXCR clone assembly, productive beta chains retained. Merged by CDR3 protein, the rows form single entries marked with the most common genes and DNA. Within this sample are 100,000 or so distinct CDR3 sequences, with 12% of them counted one time only. Approximately 15% of the sample is held by the ten biggest clonotypes.

This receptor was taken from a human donor who donated a stem cell graft to a child with inherited bone marrow failure. This specimen consisted of PBMCs from the stem cell graft donor, obtained from the stem cell graft. The chain couples TRBV12-3 or TRBV12-4 to TRBJ1-1, with the D gene not clear enough to name. The CDR3 loop reads CASSLYREAFF. The DNA reads as follows: TGTGCCAGCAGTTTATACCGAGAAGCTTTCTTT.